This entry lists 5 T cell receptor beta chains sequenced from one sample in a study of T cells in localized non-small cell lung cancer. Repertoires were generated with immunoSEQ multiplex PCR, while TCRdb's copy carries only in-frame clones and drops some. This table holds roughly 33,000 clones, 85% to 90% found once. This specimen consisted of peripheral blood, obtained before any cancer treatment. All receptors derive from a woman aged 40 to 75 with stage I lung adenocarcinoma.

The chain combines TRBV10-3 with TRBJ2-7; 8 bases agree with TRBD1. Germline lookup yields CDR1 ENHRY and CDR2 SYGVKD. J was trimmed by 2 bases and V by 6 bases; bases with no gene match: 9. The CDR3 runs 15 residues. DNA for the CDR3: TGTGCCATCAGCGAAGGGACAGGTGGAACCTACGAGCAGTACTTC. Translated: CAISEGTGGTYEQYF.

The chain combines TRBV29-1 with TRBJ2-5; the match to TRBD2 covers 14 bases. This CDR3 spans 17 amino acids. V was clipped by 1 base and J by 0 bases; unmatched bases: 4. From germline, CDR1 is SQVTM and CDR2 ANQGSEA. The CDR3 bases are TGCAGCGTTGAAGCTCGGACTAGCGGGGGGTACCAAGAGACCCAGTACTTC. The encoded protein is CSVEARTSGGYQETQYF.

J is TRBJ1-2 and V is TRBV4-3; the match to TRBD1 covers 9 bases. The junction had 4 bases not matched to a gene; V was cut back by 1 base and J by 4 bases. CDR1 and CDR2 from the germline V gene are LGHNA and YSLEER. The CDR3 length is 15 residues. CDR3 sequence: CASSQGDRDGYGYTF. For the CDR3, the DNA is TGCGCCAGCAGCCAAGGGGACAGGGACGGCTATGGCTACACCTTC.

V is TRBV5-4 and J is TRBJ1-2, with D possibly being TRBD1 (6 bases). Germline-derived CDR1 and CDR2 are SGHNT and YYREEE (reference sequence). This CDR3 comprises 16 residues. Trimming took off 4 bases at V and 8 bases at J, with 24 bases between the two ends. The CDR3 spells CASSPGGPPSGFGYTF. The CDR3 DNA reads TGTGCCAGCAGCCCCGGGGGGCCGCCTTCGGGATTCGGCTACACCTTC.

The CDR3 spells CASRRTGGSPLHF. The CDR3 bases are TGTGCCAGCAGGAGGACAGGCGGTTCACCCCTCCACTTT. The chain carries TRBV27 and TRBJ1-6; TRBD1 agrees at 7 bases. This CDR3 comprises 13 residues. Germline CDR1 and CDR2: MNHEY and SMNVEV (reference sequence). V was clipped by 6 bases and J by 9 bases; unmatched bases: 5.